This TCR beta chain was identified during a study of T cell responses to AZD1222 COVID-19 vaccine. Using immunoSEQ multiplex PCR, the repertoire was profiled, and TCRdb retains in-frame clones only, with some absent. This sample has more than 90,000 clones, with approximately 88% found just once. Analysis merged second doses at about 4 or about 12 weeks. Germline V CDR1 and CDR2: ENHRY, SYGVKD. V lost 0 bases to trimming and J lost 7 bases; unmatched junction nucleotides: 5. CDR3 length equals 15 residues. Sequencing was performed on peripheral blood, taken 28 days after the second AZD1222 dose. The chain joins TRBV10-3 to TRBJ1-5, with TRBD1 matching over 8 bases. This receptor was identified in an adult who received the AZD1222 COVID-19 vaccine. The CDR3 spells CAISESQGAEQPQHF. The DNA of the CDR3 is TGTGCCATCAGTGAGTCTCAGGGGGCCGAGCAGCCCCAGCATTTT.